Only one count was recorded for the clone carrying this TCR beta chain. The sample comes from a study of blood T cell repertoires in COVID-19. Study details: Donors in the United States, Italy and Spain gave samples during acute or convalescent COVID-19.

Germline-derived CDR1 and CDR2 are MNHEY and SVGAGI. The CDR3 runs 16 residues. Trimming left V 2 bases short and J 4 bases short, with 17 bases between. Those enrolled, adults aged roughly 18 to 100 years, came from about 24 US areas. Assignments of participants to cohorts depended upon their own reported clinical history. Study processing details: Nucleated cell counts were estimated from reference gene primer amplification. The table came from immunoSEQ multiplex PCR; TCRdb's copy has only in-frame clones and leaves some out. V and J calls and clone size come straight from that table; D and trimming were deduced from the DNA. This sample carries 300,000 to 400,000 clones, 90% of them seen once, and the ten largest clones take 3.5% to 5%.

V usage is TRBV6-5 and J usage is TRBJ1-2; D gene ambiguous. The sequencing input was PBMCs or T cells enriched from blood (not recorded which). The sequence was obtained from a woman younger than 45 who had been exposed to COVID-19. The CDR3 bases are TGTGCCAGCAGTTACAGGGATCGGACTCCCATCTATGGCTACACCTTC. Translated, it gives CASSYRDRTPIYGYTF.